This T cell receptor beta chain was retrieved from a study of molecular identifiers for immune sequencing clone quantification. TCRdb called the PCR reads again in MiXCR, with one record for every CDR3 protein. The data show approximately 590,000 distinct CDR3 sequences, 25% seen once. V lost 6 bases, J lost 8 bases, and 11 bases stayed unmatched. Germline CDR1 and CDR2: DFQATT and SNEGSKA (reference sequence). The CDR3 has 14 amino acids. J is TRBJ2-1 and V is TRBV20-1; 9 positions agree with TRBD2. This TCR came from a human donor in good health. Some libraries in this study had Jurkat cell RNA spiked in. Sequencing was done on a sample of naive CD8+ T cells from blood, with Jurkat cell RNA spiked in. Subset of the sample: FACS-sorted CD8+CD4-CCR7+CD45RA+ naive T cells. CDR3 sequence: CSARSGGPPHEQFF. Written as DNA, the CDR3 is TGCAGTGCAAGGAGCGGGGGGCCCCCCCATGAGCAGTTCTTC.